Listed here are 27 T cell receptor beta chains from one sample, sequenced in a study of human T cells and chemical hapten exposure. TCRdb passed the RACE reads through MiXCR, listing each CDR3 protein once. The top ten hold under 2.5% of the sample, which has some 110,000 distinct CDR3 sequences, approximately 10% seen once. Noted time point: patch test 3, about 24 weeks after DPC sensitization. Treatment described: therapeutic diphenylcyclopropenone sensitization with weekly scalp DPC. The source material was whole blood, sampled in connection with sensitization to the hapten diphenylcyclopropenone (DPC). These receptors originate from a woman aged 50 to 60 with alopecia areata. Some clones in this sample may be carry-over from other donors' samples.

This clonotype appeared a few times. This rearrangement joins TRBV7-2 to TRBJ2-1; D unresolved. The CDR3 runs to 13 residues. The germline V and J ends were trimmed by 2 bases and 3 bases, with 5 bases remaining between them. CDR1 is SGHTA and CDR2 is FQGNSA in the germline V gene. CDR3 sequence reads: CASSLRFYNEQFF. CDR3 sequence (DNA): TGTGCCAGCAGCTTACGATTCTACAATGAGCAGTTCTTC.

CDR3 nucleotide sequence: TGTGCCAGCAGCCCCGAGACAAGCCGAGGTTCACCCCTCCACTTT. Its protein is CASSPETSRGSPLHF. The chain combines TRBV3-1 with TRBJ1-6; D unresolved. The V end lost 4 bases, the J end lost 9 bases, and 16 bases lay between the germline ends. Per germline, CDR1 LGHDT and CDR2 YNNKEL (reference sequence). This CDR3 has 15 amino acids.

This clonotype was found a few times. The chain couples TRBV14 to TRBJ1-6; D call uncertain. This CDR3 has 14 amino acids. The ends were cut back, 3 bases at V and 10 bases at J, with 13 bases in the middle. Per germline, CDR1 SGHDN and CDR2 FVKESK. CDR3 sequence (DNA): TGTGCCAGCAGCCACCAGGCATATGGATCACCCCTCCACTTT. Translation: CASSHQAYGSPLHF.

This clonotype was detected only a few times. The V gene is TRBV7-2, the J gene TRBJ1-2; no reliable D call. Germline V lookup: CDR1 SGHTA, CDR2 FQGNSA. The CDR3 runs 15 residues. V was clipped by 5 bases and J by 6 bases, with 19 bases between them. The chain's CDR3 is CASSLDAGPANGYTF. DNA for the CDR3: TGTGCCAGCAGCCTGGACGCGGGCCCGGCGAATGGCTACACCTTC.

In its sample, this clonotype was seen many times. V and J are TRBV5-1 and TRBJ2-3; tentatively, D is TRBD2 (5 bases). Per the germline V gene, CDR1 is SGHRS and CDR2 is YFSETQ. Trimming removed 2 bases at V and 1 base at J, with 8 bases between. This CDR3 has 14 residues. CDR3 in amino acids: CASSLDGGTDTQYF. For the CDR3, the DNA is TGCGCCAGCAGCTTAGACGGGGGCACAGATACGCAGTATTTT.

The CDR3 nucleotides are TGCAGTGCTGCCGACGGGGCTAGCGAGACCCAGTACTTC. Its protein is CSAADGASETQYF. V gene TRBV20-1 combines with J gene TRBJ2-5; D possibly uses TRBD1 or TRBD2 (5 bases each). The length of the CDR3 is 13 residues. V lost 5 bases and J lost 5, with 15 bases in between. Germline V gives CDR1 DFQATT, CDR2 SNEGSKA (reference sequence).

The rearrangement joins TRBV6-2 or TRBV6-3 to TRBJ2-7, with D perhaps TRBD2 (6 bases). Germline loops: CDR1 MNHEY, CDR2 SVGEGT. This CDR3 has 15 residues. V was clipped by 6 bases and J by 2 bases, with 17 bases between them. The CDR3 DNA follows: TGTGCCAGCAGACCCGACGGGGGAATAGCCTACGAGCAGTACTTC. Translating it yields CASRPDGGIAYEQYF.

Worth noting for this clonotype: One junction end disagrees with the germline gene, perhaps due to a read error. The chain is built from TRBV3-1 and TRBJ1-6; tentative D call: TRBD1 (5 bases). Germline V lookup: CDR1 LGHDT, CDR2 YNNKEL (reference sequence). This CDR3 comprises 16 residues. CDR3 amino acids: CASSSPHDSYNSHLHF. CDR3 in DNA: TGTGCCAGCTCAAGCCCCCACGACAGCTATAATTCACACCTCCACTTT.

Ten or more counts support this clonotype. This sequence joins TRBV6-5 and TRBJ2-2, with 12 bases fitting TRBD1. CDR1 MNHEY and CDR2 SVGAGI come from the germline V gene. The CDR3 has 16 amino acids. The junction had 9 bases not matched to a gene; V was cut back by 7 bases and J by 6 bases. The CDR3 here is CASNNPGQGAAGELFF. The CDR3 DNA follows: TGTGCCAGCAATAATCCGGGACAGGGGGCGGCCGGGGAGCTGTTTTTT.

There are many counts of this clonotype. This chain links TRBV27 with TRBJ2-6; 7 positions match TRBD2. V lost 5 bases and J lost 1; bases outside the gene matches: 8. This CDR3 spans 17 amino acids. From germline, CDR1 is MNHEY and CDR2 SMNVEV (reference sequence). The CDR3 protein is CASSKAGARSGANVLTF. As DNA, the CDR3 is TGTGCCAGCAGTAAGGCGGGAGCGCGGTCTGGGGCCAACGTCCTGACTTTC. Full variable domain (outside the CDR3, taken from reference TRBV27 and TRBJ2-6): EAQVTQNPRYLITVTGKKLTVTCSQNMNHEYMSWYRQDPGLGLRQIYYSMNVEVTDKGDVPEGYKVSRKEKRNFPLILESPSPNQTSLYFCASSKAGARSGANVLTFGAGSRLTVL.

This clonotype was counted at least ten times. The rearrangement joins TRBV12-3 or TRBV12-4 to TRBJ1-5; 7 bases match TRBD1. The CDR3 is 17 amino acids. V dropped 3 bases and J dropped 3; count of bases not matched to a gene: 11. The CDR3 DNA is TGTGCCAGCAGTTTTCCGTCCCAGGGGGAAACCAATCAGCCCCAGCATTTT. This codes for CASSFPSQGETNQPQHF.

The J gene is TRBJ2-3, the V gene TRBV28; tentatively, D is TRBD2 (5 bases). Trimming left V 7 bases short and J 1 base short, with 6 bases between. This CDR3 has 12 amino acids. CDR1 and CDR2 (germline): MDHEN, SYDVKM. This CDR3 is CASISGTDTQYF. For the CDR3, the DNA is TGTGCCAGCATTAGCGGCACAGATACGCAGTATTTT.

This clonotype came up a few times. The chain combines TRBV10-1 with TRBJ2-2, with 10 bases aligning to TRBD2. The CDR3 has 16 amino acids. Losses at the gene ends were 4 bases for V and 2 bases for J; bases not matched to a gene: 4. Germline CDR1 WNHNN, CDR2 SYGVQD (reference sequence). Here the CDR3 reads CASSGLAGENTGELFF. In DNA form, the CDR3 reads TGCGCCAGCAGTGGTCTAGCGGGGGAAAACACCGGGGAGCTGTTTTTT.

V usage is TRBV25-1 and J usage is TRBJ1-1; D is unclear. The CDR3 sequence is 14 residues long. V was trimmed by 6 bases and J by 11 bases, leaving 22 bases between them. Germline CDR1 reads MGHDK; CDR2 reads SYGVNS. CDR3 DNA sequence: TGTGCCAGCAGCCGAGGGATAGACCCGTTTGCGGCTTTCTTT. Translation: CASSRGIDPFAAFF.

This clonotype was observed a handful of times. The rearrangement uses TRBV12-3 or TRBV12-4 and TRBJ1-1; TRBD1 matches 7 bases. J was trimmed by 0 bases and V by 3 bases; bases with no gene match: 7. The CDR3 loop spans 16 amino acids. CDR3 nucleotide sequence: TGTGCCAGCAGTTTTGGAGGGGGCTCTGTGAACACTGAAGCTTTCTTT. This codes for CASSFGGGSVNTEAFF.

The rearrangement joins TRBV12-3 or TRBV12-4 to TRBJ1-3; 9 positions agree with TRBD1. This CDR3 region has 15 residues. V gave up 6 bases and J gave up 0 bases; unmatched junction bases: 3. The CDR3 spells CASRGTGHSGNTIYF. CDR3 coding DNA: TGTGCCAGCAGGGGGACAGGGCACTCTGGAAACACCATATATTTT.

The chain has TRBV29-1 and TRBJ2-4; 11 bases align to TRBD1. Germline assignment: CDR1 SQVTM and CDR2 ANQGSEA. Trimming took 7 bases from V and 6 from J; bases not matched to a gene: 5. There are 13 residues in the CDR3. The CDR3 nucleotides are TGCAGCGGGACAGGGACAGGGGGAAACATTCAGTACTTC. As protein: CSGTGTGGNIQYF.

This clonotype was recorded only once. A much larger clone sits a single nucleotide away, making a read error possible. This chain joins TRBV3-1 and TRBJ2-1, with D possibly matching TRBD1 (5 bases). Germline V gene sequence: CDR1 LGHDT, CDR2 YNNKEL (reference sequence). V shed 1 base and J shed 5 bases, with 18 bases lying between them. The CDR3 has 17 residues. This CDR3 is CASSQVESRRGNNEQFF. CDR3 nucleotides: TGTGCCAGCAGCCAAGTAGAGTCCCGTAGGGGAAACAATGAGCAGTTCTTC.

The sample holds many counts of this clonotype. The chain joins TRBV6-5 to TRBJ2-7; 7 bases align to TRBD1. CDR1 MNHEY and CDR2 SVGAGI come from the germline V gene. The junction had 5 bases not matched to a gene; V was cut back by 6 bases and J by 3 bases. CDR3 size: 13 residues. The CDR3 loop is CASRPGTDYEQYF. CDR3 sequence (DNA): TGTGCCAGCAGACCCGGGACAGACTACGAGCAGTACTTC.

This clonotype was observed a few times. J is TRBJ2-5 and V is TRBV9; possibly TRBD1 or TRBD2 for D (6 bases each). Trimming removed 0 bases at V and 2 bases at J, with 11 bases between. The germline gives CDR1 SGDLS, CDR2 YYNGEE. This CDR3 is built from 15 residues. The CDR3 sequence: CASSVGGGTQETQYF. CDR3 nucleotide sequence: TGTGCCAGCAGCGTAGGAGGGGGGACTCAAGAGACCCAGTACTTC.

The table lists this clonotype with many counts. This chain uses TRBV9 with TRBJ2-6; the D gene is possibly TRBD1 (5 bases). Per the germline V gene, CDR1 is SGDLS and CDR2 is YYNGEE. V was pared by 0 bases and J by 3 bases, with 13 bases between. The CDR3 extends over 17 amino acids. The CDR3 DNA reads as TGTGCCAGCAGCGTAGACCCTACCAGGGTTGGGGCCAACGTCCTGACTTTC. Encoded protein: CASSVDPTRVGANVLTF.

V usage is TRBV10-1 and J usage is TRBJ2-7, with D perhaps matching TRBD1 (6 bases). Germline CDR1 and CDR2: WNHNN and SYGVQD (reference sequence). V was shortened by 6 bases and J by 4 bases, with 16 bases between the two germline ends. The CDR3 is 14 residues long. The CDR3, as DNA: TGCGCCAGCAGACAGGGCAGGGGCCCTTACGAGCAGTACTTC. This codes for CASRQGRGPYEQYF.

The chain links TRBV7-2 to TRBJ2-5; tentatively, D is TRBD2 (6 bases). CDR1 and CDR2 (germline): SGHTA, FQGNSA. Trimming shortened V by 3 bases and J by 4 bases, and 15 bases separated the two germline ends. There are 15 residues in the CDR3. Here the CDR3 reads CASSFLGGPLETQYF. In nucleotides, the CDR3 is TGTGCCAGCAGCTTCCTGGGGGGACCTTTAGAGACCCAGTACTTC.

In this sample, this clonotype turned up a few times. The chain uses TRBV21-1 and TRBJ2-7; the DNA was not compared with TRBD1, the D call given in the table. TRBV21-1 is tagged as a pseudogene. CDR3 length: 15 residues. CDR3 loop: CASSFVHPISYEQYF. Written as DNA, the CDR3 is TGTGCCAGCAGCTTTGTCCATCCCATTTCCTACGAGCAGTACTTC.

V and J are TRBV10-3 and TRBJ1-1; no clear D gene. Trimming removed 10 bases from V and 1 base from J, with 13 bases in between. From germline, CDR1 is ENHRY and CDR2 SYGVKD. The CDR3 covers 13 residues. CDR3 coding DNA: TGTGCCAAAAGGGAAGAAGCGAACACTGAAGCTTTCTTT. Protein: CAKREEANTEAFF.

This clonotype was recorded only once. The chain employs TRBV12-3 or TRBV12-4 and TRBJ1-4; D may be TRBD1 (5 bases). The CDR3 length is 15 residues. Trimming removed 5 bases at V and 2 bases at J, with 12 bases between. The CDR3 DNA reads TGTGCCAGCAGTCCTATCGGGGCCACTAATGAAAAACTGTTTTTT. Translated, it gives CASSPIGATNEKLFF.

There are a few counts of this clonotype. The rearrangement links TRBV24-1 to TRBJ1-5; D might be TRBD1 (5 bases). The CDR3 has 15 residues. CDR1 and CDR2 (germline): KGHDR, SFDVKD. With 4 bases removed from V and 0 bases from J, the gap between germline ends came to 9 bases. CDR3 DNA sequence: TGTGCCACCAGTGAAGGACATAATAGCAATCAGCCCCAGCATTTT. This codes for CATSEGHNSNQPQHF.